The TCR beta chain under discussion was sequenced for a study of blood T cell repertoires in COVID-19. Study in general: The United States, Italy and Spain supplied acute and convalescent COVID-19 samples. PBMCs, B-cell-depleted T cells, or T cells were the source of the cDNA or gDNA that made up the material.

In the original analysis: Amplifying reference gene primers gave estimates of nucleated cell counts. The assay was immunoSEQ multiplex PCR, and TCRdb's table has in-frame clones only and misses some. V, J and clone size derive from that table, while D and trimming were established from the DNA sequence. The sample consists of about 280,000 clones, over 75% of them appearing once. The V and J ends lost 1 base and 1 base respectively, with 11 bases between them. CDR1 and CDR2 from the germline V gene are SGHVS and FNYEAQ. The CDR3 loop spans 15 amino acids. V and J are TRBV7-6 and TRBJ2-7, with a tentative D call TRBD1 (5 bases). This TCR derives from a man aged 18 to 35 with active or convalescent COVID-19. The sample was peripheral blood. CDR3 sequence reads: CASSLELGRSYEQYF. The CDR3, as DNA: TGTGCCAGCAGCTTAGAGTTGGGGCGATCCTACGAGCAGTACTTC.